The 5 T cell receptor beta chains in this list originate from one sample, sequenced in a study of blood T cell repertoires in COVID-19 (dated by TCRdb to 2020 to 2022). Library construction relied on the immunoSEQ multiplex PCR assay. As stored in TCRdb, this immuneACCESS dataset retains in-frame rearrangements with V and J assigned. A fraction of the clones does not appear; measured against another copy, unresolved V genes explain less than half of the discrepancy, and the remainder lacks a known reason. For this sample the table gives 45,000 to 60,000 clones, of which 82% were detected only once. Clones ranked in the top ten supply roughly 14% of the sample. Source material: peripheral blood. These receptors all stem from a human donor with acute or convalescent COVID-19. The donor label of this sample is uncertain.

V usage is TRBV7-2 and J usage is TRBJ2-1, with D possibly matching TRBD2 (7 bases). This CDR3 is built from 15 residues. Looked up from germline, CDR1 is SGHTA and CDR2 is FQGNSA. Trimming left V 8 bases short and J 6 bases short, with 20 bases between. The CDR3 DNA is TGTGCCAGCCACAAGGGGGGGAGCTCCGGCAATGAGCAGTTCTTC. This encodes CASHKGGSSGNEQFF. Combining the CDR3 with reference TRBV7-2 and TRBJ2-1 gives the whole variable domain GAGVSQSPSNKVTEKGKDVELRCDPISGHTALYWYRQSLGQGLEFLIYFQGNSAPDKSGLPSDRFSAERTGGSVSTLTIQRTQQEDSAVYLCASHKGGSSGNEQFFGPGTRLTVL.

The chain couples TRBV28 to TRBJ2-7; 7 nucleotides line up with TRBD2. The CDR3 spans 17 residues. Germline V lookup: CDR1 MDHEN, CDR2 SYDVKM. Losses at the gene ends were 3 bases for V and 6 bases for J; bases not matched to a gene: 17. The CDR3 nucleotides read TGTGCCAGCAGTTTGGTGGGTGGCGGGAGTATGTCCGGCGAGCAGTACTTC. Its protein product is CASSLVGGGSMSGEQYF.

The V call is TRBV3-1 (or the pseudogene TRBV3-2), the J call TRBJ2-7; 7 positions agree with TRBD1. The CDR3 extends over 15 amino acids. V shed 1 base, J shed 0 bases, and the junction held 3 bases outside the gene matches. CDR1 and CDR2 (germline): LGHDT, YNNKEL (reference sequence). The CDR3 bases are TGTGCCAGCAGCCAAGGGGACAGTCCCTCCTACGAGCAGTACTTC. It is translated as CASSQGDSPSYEQYF.

V is TRBV5-6 and J is TRBJ2-5; D uncertain. The germline V gene has CDR1 SGHDT and CDR2 YYEEEE. The CDR3 has 14 residues. Trimming took off 4 bases at V and 2 bases at J, with 12 bases between the two ends. The CDR3 spells CASSEVGLQETQYF. CDR3 sequence (DNA): TGTGCCAGCAGCGAAGTTGGCTTACAAGAGACCCAGTACTTC. Full variable domain (outside the CDR3, taken from reference TRBV5-6 and TRBJ2-5): DAGVTQSPTHLIKTRGQQVTLRCSPKSGHDTVSWYQQALGQGPQFIFQYYEEEERQRGNFPDRFSGHQFPNYSSELNVNALLLGDSALYLCASSEVGLQETQYFGPGTRLLVL.

The chain links TRBV11-2 to TRBJ1-4; D perhaps matches TRBD1 (6 bases). V was pared by 2 bases and J by 4 bases, with 14 bases between. Looked up from germline, CDR1 is SGHAT and CDR2 is FQNNGV. This CDR3 contains 16 residues. The CDR3 DNA is TGTGCCAGCAGCTTAAAGGGGGGGCGGTATAATGAAAAACTGTTTTTT. Residues: CASSLKGGRYNEKLFF.